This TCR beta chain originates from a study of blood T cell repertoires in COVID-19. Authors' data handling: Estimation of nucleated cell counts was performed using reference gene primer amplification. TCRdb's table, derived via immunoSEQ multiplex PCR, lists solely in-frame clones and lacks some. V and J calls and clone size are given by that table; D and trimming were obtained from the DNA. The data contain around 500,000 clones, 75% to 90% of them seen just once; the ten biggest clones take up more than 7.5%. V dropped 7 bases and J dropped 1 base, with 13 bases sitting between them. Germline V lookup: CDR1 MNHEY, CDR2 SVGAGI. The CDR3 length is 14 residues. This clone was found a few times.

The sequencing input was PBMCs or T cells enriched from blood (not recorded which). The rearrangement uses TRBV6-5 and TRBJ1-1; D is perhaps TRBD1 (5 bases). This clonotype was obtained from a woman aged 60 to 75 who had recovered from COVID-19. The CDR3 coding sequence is TGTGCCAGCAAGATTGACAGAAGGAACACTGAAGCTTTCTTT. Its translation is CASKIDRRNTEAFF.